This TCR beta chain was identified in a study of CD8 T cells in Susac syndrome. Study results and limitations: As the study acknowledged, the number of individuals who were part of its TCR sequencing and HLA analysis was relatively small.

V was pared by 3 bases and J by 5 bases, with 1 base of the junction left unmatched. The CDR3 is made up of 13 amino acids. Germline CDR1 and CDR2: SGHNT and YYREEE (reference sequence). The multiple sclerosis controls were treatment-naive patients, and their relapsing-remitting disease was stable or active. Bulk CD8+ and CD4+ cells came from magnetic negative isolation; CD8+ TEMRA by FACS. A note on this clonotype: Antigen specificity is unknown.

cDNA came from around 0.5 to 1 ug RNA primed by random hexamers. By means of immunoSEQ multiplex PCR, TCR beta CDR3 spanning 54 Vbeta and 13 Jbeta underwent amplification. TCRdb re-analysed the immunoSEQ multiplex PCR reads in MiXCR, keeping a single row per CDR3 protein. There are 73,000 or so distinct CDR3 sequences in the sample; about 95% occur only once, and about 0.4% lies in the top ten. The clonotype originates from a human donor with multiple sclerosis. The chain combines TRBV5-4 with TRBJ2-5, with 10 bases aligning to TRBD1. Sequencing was done on a sample of CD8+ T cells from PBMCs. The CDR3 loop is CASSSTGGETQYF. The CDR3 DNA follows: TGTGCCAGCAGCTCGACAGGGGGCGAGACCCAGTACTTC. The full variable domain, in which reference TRBV5-4 and TRBJ2-5 provide the parts outside the CDR3, is ETGVTQSPTHLIKTRGQQVTLRCSSQSGHNTVSWYQQALGQGPQFIFQYYREEENGRGNFPPRFSGLQFPNYSSELNVNALELDDSALYLCASSSTGGETQYFGPGTRLLVL.